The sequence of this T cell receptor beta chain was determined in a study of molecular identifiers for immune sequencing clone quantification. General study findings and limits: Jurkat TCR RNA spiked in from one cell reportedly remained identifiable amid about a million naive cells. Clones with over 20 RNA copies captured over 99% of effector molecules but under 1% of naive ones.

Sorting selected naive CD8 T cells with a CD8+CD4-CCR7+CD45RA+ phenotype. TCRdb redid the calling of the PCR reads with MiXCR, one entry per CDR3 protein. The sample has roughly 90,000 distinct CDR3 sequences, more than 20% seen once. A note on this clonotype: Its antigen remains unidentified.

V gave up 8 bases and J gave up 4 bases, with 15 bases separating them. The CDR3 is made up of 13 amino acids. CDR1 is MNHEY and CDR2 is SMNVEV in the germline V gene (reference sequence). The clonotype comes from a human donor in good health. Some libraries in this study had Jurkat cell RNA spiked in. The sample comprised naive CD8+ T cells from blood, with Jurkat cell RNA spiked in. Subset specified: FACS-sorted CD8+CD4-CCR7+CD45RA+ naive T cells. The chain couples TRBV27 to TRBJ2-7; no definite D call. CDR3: CASWSWTDYEQYF. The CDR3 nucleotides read TGTGCCAGCTGGTCGTGGACGGATTACGAGCAGTACTTC.